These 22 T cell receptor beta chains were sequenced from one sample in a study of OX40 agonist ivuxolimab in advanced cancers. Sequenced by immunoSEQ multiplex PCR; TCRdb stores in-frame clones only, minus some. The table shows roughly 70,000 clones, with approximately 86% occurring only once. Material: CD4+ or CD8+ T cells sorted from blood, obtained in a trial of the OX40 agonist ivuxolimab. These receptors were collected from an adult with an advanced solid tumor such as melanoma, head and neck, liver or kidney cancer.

CDR3 residues: CASSLGGDTEAFF. CDR3 in DNA: TGCGCCAGCAGCTTGGGGGGAGACACTGAAGCTTTCTTT. The genes are TRBV5-1 and TRBJ1-1; no definite D call. This CDR3 region has 13 residues. CDR1 is SGHRS, CDR2 YFSETQ, per germline. V shed 0 bases and J shed 3 bases, with 6 bases lying between them.

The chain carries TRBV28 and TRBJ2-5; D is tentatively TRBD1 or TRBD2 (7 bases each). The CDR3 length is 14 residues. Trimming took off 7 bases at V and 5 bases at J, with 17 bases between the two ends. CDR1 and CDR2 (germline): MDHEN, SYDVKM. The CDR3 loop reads CASIGQAGRETQYF. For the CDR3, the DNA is TGTGCCAGCATTGGACAGGCCGGGAGGGAGACCCAGTACTTC.

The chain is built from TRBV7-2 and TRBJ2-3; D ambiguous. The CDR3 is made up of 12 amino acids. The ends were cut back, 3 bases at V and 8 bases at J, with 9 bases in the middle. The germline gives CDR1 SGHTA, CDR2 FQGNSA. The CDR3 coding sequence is TGTGCCAGCAGCTTCCGGGCTCCTACGCAGTATTTT. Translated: CASSFRAPTQYF.

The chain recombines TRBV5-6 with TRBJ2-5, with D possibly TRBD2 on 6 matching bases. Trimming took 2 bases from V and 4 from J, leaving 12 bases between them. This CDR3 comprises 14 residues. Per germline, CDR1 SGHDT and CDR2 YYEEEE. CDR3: CASSFGAGRETQYF. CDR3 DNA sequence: TGTGCCAGCAGCTTTGGTGCGGGGCGAGAGACCCAGTACTTC.

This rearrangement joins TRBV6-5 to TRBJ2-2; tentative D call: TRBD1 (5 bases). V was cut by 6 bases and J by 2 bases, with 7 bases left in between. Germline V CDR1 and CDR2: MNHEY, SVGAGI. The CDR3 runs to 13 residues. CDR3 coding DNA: TGTGCCAGCAGCCAGGGCAACACCGGGGAGCTGTTTTTT. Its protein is CASSQGNTGELFF.

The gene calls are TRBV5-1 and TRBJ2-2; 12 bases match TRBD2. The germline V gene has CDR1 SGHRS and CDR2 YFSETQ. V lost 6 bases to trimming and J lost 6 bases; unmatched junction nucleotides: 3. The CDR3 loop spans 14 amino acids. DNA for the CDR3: TGCGCCAGCACCAGACTAGCGGGAGCCGGGGAGCTGTTTTTT. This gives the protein CASTRLAGAGELFF.

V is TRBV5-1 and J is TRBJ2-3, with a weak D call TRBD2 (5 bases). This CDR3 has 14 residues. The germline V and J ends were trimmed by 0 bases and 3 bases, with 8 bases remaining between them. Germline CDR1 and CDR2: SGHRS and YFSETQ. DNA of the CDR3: TGCGCCAGCAGCTTGGCTGGGAGTACAGATACGCAGTATTTT. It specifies CASSLAGSTDTQYF.

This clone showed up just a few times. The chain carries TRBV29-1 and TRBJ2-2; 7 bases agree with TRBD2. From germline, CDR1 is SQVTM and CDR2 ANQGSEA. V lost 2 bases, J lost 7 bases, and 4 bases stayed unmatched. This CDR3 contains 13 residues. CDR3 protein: CSVERLAGGELFF. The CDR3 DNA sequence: TGCAGCGTTGAAAGACTAGCCGGCGGGGAGCTGTTTTTT.

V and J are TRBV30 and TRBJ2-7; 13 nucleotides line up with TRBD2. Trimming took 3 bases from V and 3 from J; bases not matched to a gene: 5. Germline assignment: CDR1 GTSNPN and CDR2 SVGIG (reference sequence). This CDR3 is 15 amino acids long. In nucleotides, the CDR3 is TGTGCCTGGAGAGGGACTAGCGGGATTATCTACGAGCAGTACTTC. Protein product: CAWRGTSGIIYEQYF.

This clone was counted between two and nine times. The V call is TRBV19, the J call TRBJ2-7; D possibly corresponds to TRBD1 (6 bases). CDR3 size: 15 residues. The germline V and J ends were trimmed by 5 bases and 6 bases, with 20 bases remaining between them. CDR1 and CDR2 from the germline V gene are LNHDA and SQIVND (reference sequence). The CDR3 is CASSAAGTPAFEQYF. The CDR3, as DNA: TGTGCCAGTAGTGCGGCCGGGACACCCGCTTTCGAGCAGTACTTC.

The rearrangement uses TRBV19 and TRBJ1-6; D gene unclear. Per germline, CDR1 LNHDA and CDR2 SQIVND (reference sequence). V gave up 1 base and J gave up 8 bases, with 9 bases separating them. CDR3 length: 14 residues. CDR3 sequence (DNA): TGTGCCAGTAGTATAGGGGATCAAGATTCACCCCTCCACTTT. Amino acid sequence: CASSIGDQDSPLHF.

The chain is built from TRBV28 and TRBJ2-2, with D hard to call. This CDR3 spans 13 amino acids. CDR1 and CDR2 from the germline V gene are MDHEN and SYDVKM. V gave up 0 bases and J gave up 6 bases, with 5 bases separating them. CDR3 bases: TGTGCCAGCAGTTTATGGAAATCCGGGGAGCTGTTTTTT. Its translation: CASSLWKSGELFF.

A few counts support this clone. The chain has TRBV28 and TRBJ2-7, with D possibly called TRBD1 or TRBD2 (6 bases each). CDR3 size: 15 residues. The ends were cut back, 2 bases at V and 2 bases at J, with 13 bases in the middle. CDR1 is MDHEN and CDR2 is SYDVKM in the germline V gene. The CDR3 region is CASSLGGTKTYEQYF. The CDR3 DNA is TGTGCCAGCAGTTTAGGGGGGACAAAAACCTACGAGCAGTACTTC.

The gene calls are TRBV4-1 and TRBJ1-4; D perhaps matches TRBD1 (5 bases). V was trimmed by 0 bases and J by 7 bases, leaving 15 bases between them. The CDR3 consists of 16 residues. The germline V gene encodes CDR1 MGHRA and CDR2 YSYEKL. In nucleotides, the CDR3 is TGCGCCAGCAGCCAAGATAAGGGGATAAGACGTGAAAAACTGTTTTTT. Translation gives CASSQDKGIRREKLFF.

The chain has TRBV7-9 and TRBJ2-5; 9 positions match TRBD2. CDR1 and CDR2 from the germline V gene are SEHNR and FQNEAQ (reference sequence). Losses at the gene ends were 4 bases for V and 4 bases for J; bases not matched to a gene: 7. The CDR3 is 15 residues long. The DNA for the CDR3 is TGTGCCAGCAGCTCCGGGACTAGCTTAAGAGAGACCCAGTACTTC. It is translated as CASSSGTSLRETQYF.

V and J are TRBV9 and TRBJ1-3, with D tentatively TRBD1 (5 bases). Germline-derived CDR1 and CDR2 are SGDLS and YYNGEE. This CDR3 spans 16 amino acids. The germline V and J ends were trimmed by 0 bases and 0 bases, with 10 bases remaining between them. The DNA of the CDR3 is TGTGCCAGCAGCGTAGCTCCGCAGGGCTCTGGAAACACCATATATTTT. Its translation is CASSVAPQGSGNTIYF.

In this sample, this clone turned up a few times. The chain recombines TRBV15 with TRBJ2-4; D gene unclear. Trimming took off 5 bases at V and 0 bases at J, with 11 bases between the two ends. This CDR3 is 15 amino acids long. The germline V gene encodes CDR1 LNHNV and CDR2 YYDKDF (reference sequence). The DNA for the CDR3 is TGTGCCACCAGCGTAGACGGCCTAGCCAAAAACATTCAGTACTTC. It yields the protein CATSVDGLAKNIQYF.

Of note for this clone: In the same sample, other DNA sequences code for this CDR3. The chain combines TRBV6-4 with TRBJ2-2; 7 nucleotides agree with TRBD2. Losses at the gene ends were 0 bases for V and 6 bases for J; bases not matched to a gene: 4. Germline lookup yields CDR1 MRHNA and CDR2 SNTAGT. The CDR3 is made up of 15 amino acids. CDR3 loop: CASSDSTSAAGELFF. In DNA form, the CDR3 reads TGTGCCAGCAGTGACTCCACTAGCGCGGCCGGGGAGCTGTTTTTT.

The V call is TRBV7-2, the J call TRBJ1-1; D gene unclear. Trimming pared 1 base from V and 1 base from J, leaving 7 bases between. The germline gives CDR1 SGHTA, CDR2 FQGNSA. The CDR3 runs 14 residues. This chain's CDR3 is CASSLDLTNTEAFF. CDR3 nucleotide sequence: TGTGCCAGCAGCTTAGATCTTACGAACACTGAAGCTTTCTTT.

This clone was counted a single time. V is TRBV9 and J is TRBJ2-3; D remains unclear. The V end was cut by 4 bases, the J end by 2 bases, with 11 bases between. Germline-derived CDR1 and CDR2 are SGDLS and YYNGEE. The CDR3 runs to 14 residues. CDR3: CASSLSQNTDTQYF. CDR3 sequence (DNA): TGTGCCAGCAGCCTGTCCCAAAACACAGATACGCAGTATTTT.

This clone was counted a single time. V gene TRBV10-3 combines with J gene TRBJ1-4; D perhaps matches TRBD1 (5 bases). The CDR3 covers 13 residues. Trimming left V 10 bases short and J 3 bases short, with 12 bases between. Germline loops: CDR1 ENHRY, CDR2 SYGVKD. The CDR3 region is CATGRGPNEKLFF. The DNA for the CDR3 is TGTGCCACCGGGCGGGGCCCTAATGAAAAACTGTTTTTT.

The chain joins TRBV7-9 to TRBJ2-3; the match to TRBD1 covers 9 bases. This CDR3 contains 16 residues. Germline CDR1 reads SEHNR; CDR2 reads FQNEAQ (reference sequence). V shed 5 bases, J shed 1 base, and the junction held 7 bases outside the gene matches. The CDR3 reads CASSPPGQGGTDTQYF. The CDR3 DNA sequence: TGTGCCAGCAGCCCCCCGGGACAGGGTGGCACAGATACGCAGTATTTT.